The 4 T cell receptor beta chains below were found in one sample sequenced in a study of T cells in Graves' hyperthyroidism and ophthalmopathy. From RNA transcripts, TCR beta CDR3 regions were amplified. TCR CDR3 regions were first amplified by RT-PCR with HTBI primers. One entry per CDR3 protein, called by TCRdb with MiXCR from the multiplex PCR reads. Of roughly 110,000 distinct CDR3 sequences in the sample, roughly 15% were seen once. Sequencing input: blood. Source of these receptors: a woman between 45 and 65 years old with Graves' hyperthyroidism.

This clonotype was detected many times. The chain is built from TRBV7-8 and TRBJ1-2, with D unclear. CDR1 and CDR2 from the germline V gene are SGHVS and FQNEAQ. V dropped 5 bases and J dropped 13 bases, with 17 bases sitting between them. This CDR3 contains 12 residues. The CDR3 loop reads CASSPVATTSTF. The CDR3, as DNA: TGTGCCAGCAGCCCGGTCGCGACCACTAGCACCTTC. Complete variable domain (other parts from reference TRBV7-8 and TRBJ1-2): GAGVSQSPRYKVAKRGQDVALRCDPISGHVSLFWYQQALGQGPEFLTYFQNEAQLDKSGLPSDRFFAERPEGSVSTLKIQRTQQEDSAVYLCASSPVATTSTFGSGTRLTVV.

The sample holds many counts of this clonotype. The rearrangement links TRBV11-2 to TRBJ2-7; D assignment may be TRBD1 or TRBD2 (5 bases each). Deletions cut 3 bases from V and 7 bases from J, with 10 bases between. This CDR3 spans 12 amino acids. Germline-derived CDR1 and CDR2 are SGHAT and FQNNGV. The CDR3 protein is CASSLGVLEQYF. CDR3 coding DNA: TGTGCCAGCAGCTTGGGGGTCTTAGAGCAGTACTTC.

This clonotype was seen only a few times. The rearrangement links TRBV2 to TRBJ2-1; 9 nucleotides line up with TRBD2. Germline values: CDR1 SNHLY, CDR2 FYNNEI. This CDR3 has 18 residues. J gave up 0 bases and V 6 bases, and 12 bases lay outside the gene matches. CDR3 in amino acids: CASRKQTSGRSSYNEQFF. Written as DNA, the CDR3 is TGTGCCAGCAGGAAACAGACTAGCGGAAGGAGCTCCTACAATGAGCAGTTCTTC. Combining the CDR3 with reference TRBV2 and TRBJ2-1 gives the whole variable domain EPEVTQTPSHQVTQMGQEVILRCVPISNHLYFYWYRQILGQKVEFLVSFYNNEISEKSEIFDDQFSVERPDGSNFTLKIRSTKLEDSAMYFCASRKQTSGRSSYNEQFFGPGTRLTVL.

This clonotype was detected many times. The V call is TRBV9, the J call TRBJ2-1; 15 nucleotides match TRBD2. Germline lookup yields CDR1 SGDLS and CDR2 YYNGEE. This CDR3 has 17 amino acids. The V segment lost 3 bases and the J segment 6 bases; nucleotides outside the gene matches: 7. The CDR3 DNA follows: TGTGCCAGCAGCGCCGGACTAGCGGGAGGGCGATCCAATGAGCAGTTCTTC. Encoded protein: CASSAGLAGGRSNEQFF.